Each of the 18 T cell receptor beta chains below was sequenced from the same sample in a study of T cells in Graves' hyperthyroidism and ophthalmopathy (dated by TCRdb to about 2019). Libraries were built with multiplex PCR. The instrument was an Illumina HiSeq 2000. TCR beta CDR3 regions were amplified from RNA transcripts. For the first round of RT-PCR on the TCR CDR3, the HTBI primer set was used together with the Qiagen OneStep RT-PCR kit. The public reads were reanalyzed by TCRdb: fastp trimming at Q25, MiXCR alignment, in-frame beta chains only. Rows with a matching CDR3 protein are joined into one entry that keeps the most common DNA and genes. The sample contains hundreds of thousands of distinct CDR3 sequences, 45% of them found a single time. Of the sample, 7% to 7.5% falls within the top ten clones. Material for sequencing was peripheral blood or thyroid tissue (not recorded which). Every receptor here comes from an adult man with Graves' disease, either hyperthyroidism or ophthalmopathy (not recorded which).

The genes are TRBV2 and TRBJ1-6, with TRBD1 matching over 10 bases. V was clipped by 8 bases and J by 10 bases; unmatched bases: 8. The CDR3 has 14 residues. Per the germline V gene, CDR1 is SNHLY and CDR2 is FYNNEI. The CDR3 loop is CASLRGTGASPLHF. Here the CDR3 DNA reads TGTGCCAGCTTGAGGGGGACAGGGGCATCACCCCTCCACTTT.

The gene calls are TRBV29-1 and TRBJ1-2; possible D gene TRBD1, 5 bases. The CDR3 spans 11 residues. Germline V lookup: CDR1 SQVTM, CDR2 ANQGSEA. Trimming left V 4 bases short and J 5 bases short, with 8 bases between. CDR3 in DNA: TGCAGCGTTGCGGGGGGTTATGGCTACACCTTC. Encoded protein: CSVAGGYGYTF.

This clonotype was detected once. The J gene is TRBJ1-4, the V gene TRBV7-9, with 9 bases that match TRBD1. Germline trimming cut 1 base from V and 8 bases from J; bases unmatched to any gene: 5. Germline loops: CDR1 SEHNR, CDR2 FQNEAQ (reference sequence). This CDR3 contains 15 residues. The chain's CDR3 is CASSLGSGQGEKLFF. As DNA, the CDR3 is TGTGCCAGCAGCTTAGGGTCGGGACAGGGAGAAAAACTGTTTTTT.

This clonotype was recorded a few times. The chain carries TRBV19 and TRBJ1-2, with a possible D match to TRBD1 (5 bases). The germline V and J ends were trimmed by 10 bases and 2 bases, with 14 bases remaining between them. Germline CDR1 is LNHDA and CDR2 is SQIVND (reference sequence). The CDR3 totals 13 residues. Written as DNA, the CDR3 is TGTGCCACCCGGGAGACAGCGAACTATGGCTACACCTTC. This sequence encodes CATRETANYGYTF.

This clonotype was counted at least ten times. This chain links TRBV20-1 with TRBJ1-3; D is unclear. Trimming shortened V by 6 bases and J by 7 bases, and 7 bases separated the two germline ends. This CDR3 region has 10 residues. Germline V lookup: CDR1 DFQATT, CDR2 SNEGSKA (reference sequence). CDR3 coding DNA: TGCAGTGCCATGGGTAACACCATATATTTT. It specifies CSAMGNTIYF.

This clonotype was recorded at least ten times. The chain carries TRBV14 and TRBJ1-2; tentatively, D is TRBD1 (5 bases). The CDR3 is 14 amino acids. V was cut by 0 bases and J by 7 bases, with 12 bases left in between. Germline CDR1 SGHDN, CDR2 FVKESK. As DNA, the CDR3 is TGTGCCAGCAGCCAAGAAGTTAGGGGATCTGGCTACACCTTC. This gives the protein CASSQEVRGSGYTF.

The rearrangement joins TRBV7-9 to TRBJ2-7, with D perhaps TRBD1 (6 bases). Germline V lookup: CDR1 SEHNR, CDR2 FQNEAQ (reference sequence). V lost 5 bases to trimming and J lost 6 bases, with 17 bases between them. The CDR3 totals 14 residues. The CDR3 spells CASSQDQGNVEQYF. The DNA for the CDR3 is TGTGCCAGCAGCCAAGATCAGGGGAACGTCGAGCAGTACTTC.

V gene TRBV2 combines with J gene TRBJ1-4; possible D gene TRBD1, 6 bases. CDR3 length: 18 residues. Germline assignment: CDR1 SNHLY and CDR2 FYNNEI. The V end was cut by 0 bases, the J end by 0 bases, with 14 bases between. CDR3 DNA: TGTGCCAGCAGTGAAGCGTCCTTGGGGGCCGCAACTAATGAAAAACTGTTTTTT. Its protein is CASSEASLGAATNEKLFF.

In regard to this clonotype: A read error may explain this, as a much larger clone is one base away. The chain is built from TRBV7-2 and TRBJ2-7; D not resolved. V lost 4 bases, J lost 7 bases, and 11 bases lay in between. Germline CDR1 is SGHTA and CDR2 is FQGNSA. There are 12 residues in the CDR3. In DNA form, the CDR3 reads TGTGCCAGCAGCTCCCGCAGTGTAGAGCAGTACTTC. Its protein is CASSSRSVEQYF.

As for this clonotype: This may come from a read error, since a much larger clone is one base off. The CDR3 bases are TGTGCCGCCAGTGATAACAACTATGGCTACACCTTC. It encodes CAASDNNYGYTF. The chain combines TRBV24-1 with TRBJ1-2, with D hard to call. The CDR3 covers 12 residues. Germline assignment: CDR1 KGHDR and CDR2 SFDVKD.

The chain is built from TRBV5-4 and TRBJ2-5; 14 positions agree with TRBD2. Germline V gene sequence: CDR1 SGHNT, CDR2 YYREEE (reference sequence). The CDR3 spans 16 residues. The junction had 4 bases not matched to a gene; V was cut back by 4 bases and J by 2 bases. The CDR3 here is CASSVGLAGDQETQYF. The CDR3, as DNA: TGTGCCAGCAGCGTGGGACTAGCGGGAGATCAAGAGACCCAGTACTTC.

A word on this clonotype: A single base separates this from a much larger clone, so it may be a read error. This rearrangement joins TRBV7-2 to TRBJ2-5, with a tentative D call TRBD1 (6 bases). V shed 1 base and J shed 3 bases, with 15 bases lying between them. Germline CDR1 reads SGHTA; CDR2 reads FQGNSA. The CDR3 consists of 16 residues. CDR3 region: CASSLVWGRSEETQYF. The CDR3 DNA is TGTGCCAGCAGCTTAGTCTGGGGGCGTAGCGAAGAGACCCAGTACTTC.

This clonotype was counted only a few times. The gene calls are TRBV20-1 and TRBJ1-5; 7 bases align to TRBD1. CDR3 length: 16 amino acids. The junction had 10 bases not matched to a gene; V was cut back by 5 bases and J by 0 bases. Germline V gene data show CDR1 as DFQATT and CDR2 as SNEGSKA (reference sequence). The CDR3 here is CSAGGTEEYSNQPQHF. The CDR3 DNA is TGCAGTGCTGGAGGGACAGAAGAATATAGCAATCAGCCCCAGCATTTT.

This clonotype came up many times. The V and J genes are TRBV12-3 or TRBV12-4 and TRBJ2-5; D call uncertain. The CDR3 runs 15 residues. Between the trimmed V and J ends, which lost 0 bases and 2 bases, there was a span of 10 bases. The CDR3 DNA reads TGTGCCAGCAGTTTAGCCGGACGCAAACAAGAGACCCAGTACTTC. It codes for CASSLAGRKQETQYF.

This clonotype was seen repeatedly, ten times or more. This rearrangement joins TRBV20-1 to TRBJ1-5; no reliable D call. The CDR3 has 16 amino acids. CDR1 DFQATT and CDR2 SNEGSKA come from the germline V gene (reference sequence). V lost 0 bases to trimming and J lost 1 base, with 13 bases between them. CDR3 nucleotide sequence: TGCAGTGCTAGAGATCAGGCCCGGGGAAGCAATCAGCCCCAGCATTTT. Amino acid sequence: CSARDQARGSNQPQHF.

This clonotype was seen only a few times. V is TRBV2 and J is TRBJ1-1, with 8 bases lining up with TRBD1. Germline V CDR1 and CDR2: SNHLY, FYNNEI. With V trimmed by 5 bases and J by 4 bases, 12 bases remained unmatched. This CDR3 has 16 residues. CDR3 DNA: TGTGCCAGCAGTTCAGCCTCCCAGGGGGCCGGCACTGAAGCTTTCTTT. Translation: CASSSASQGAGTEAFF.

In its sample, this clonotype was seen many times. V is TRBV7-6 and J is TRBJ1-6; D gene unclear. The CDR3 is 14 residues long. Germline lookup yields CDR1 SGHVS and CDR2 FNYEAQ. The V gene lost 5 bases and the J gene lost 9 bases, with 14 bases spanning the gap. The CDR3 region has the DNA TGTGCCAGCAGCCCCGGCGGGTGGGGTTCACCCCTCCACTTT. Protein product: CASSPGGWGSPLHF.

The chain carries TRBV5-1 and TRBJ1-5; TRBD1 matches at 10 bases. Per germline, CDR1 SGHRS and CDR2 YFSETQ. The CDR3 runs to 14 residues. The V gene end was trimmed by 4 bases and the J gene end by 8 bases; junction bases not matched to a gene: 6. Here the CDR3 reads CASSGTGAWEPQHF. CDR3 nucleotide sequence: TGCGCCAGCAGCGGGACAGGGGCTTGGGAGCCCCAGCATTTT.